This entry lists 17 T cell receptor beta chains sequenced from one sample in a study of cytomegalovirus exposure and HLA in healthy donors. The PCR ran on 60 Vbeta and 13 Jbeta primers. Produced via immunoSEQ multiplex PCR; TCRdb's table is partial and in-frame only. The table lists about 110,000 clones, approximately 73% of them singletons, with over 7.5% in the top ten. The sample comprised PBMCs. These receptors all come from a man aged 35-49 years in good health and CMV-seronegative.

This clone was seen a few times. The chain couples TRBV28 to TRBJ2-1, with TRBD2 as a possible D gene (7 bases). The germline gives CDR1 MDHEN, CDR2 SYDVKM. The CDR3 is 12 residues long. V gave up 10 bases and J gave up 4 bases, with 11 bases separating them. Here the CDR3 reads CAIGGGYNEQFF. In nucleotides, the CDR3 is TGTGCCATAGGGGGGGGGTACAATGAGCAGTTCTTC.

The chain combines TRBV4-1 with TRBJ2-3; the match to TRBD1 covers 8 bases. The V segment lost 5 bases and the J segment 6 bases; nucleotides outside the gene matches: 10. Per germline, CDR1 MGHRA and CDR2 YSYEKL. CDR3 length equals 15 residues. CDR3 DNA sequence: TGCGCCAGCAGCACCCGAGGACAGGGCCAGGATACGCAGTATTTT. Translating gives CASSTRGQGQDTQYF.

The V gene is TRBV7-8, the J gene TRBJ1-3; TRBD1 is a possible D gene (5 bases). The V end lost 0 bases, the J end lost 8 bases, and 17 bases lay between the germline ends. This CDR3 is 16 amino acids long. The V gene's germline CDR1 is SGHVS and CDR2 FQNEAQ. The CDR3 reads CASSLARAERGDTIYF. CDR3 sequence (DNA): TGTGCCAGCAGCTTAGCGCGGGCGGAGCGGGGGGACACCATATATTTT.

V gene TRBV5-1 combines with J gene TRBJ1-1; D remains ambiguous. V was pared by 4 bases and J by 7 bases, with 11 bases between. Germline V gives CDR1 SGHRS, CDR2 YFSETQ. The CDR3 is made up of 12 amino acids. The CDR3 nucleotides read TGCGCCAGCAGCATGGACGCGAGTGAAGCTTTCTTT. Its translation is CASSMDASEAFF.

This clone appeared a single time. This chain joins TRBV7-2 and TRBJ1-6; 9 nucleotides match TRBD1. Germline lookup yields CDR1 SGHTA and CDR2 FQGNSA. This CDR3 spans 17 amino acids. Trimming cost V 5 bases and J 2 bases; bases outside gene matches: 7. The CDR3 sequence is CASSVGQGEPYNSPLHF. The CDR3 coding sequence is TGTGCCAGCAGCGTGGGACAGGGAGAACCCTATAATTCACCCCTCCACTTT.

The V gene is TRBV5-6, the J gene TRBJ2-3; TRBD2 matches at 10 bases. This CDR3 region has 16 residues. V shed 0 bases and J 3 bases; nucleotides not matched to a gene: 4. Looked up from germline, CDR1 is SGHDT and CDR2 is YYEEEE. As DNA, the CDR3 is TGTGCCAGCAGCTTGGTTCAGCGGGGGGGAACAGATACGCAGTATTTT. Protein: CASSLVQRGGTDTQYF.

The chain couples TRBV7-2 to TRBJ2-3; 13 positions match TRBD2. Germline CDR1 is SGHTA and CDR2 is FQGNSA. The V and J ends lost 3 bases and 2 bases, in that order; junction bases with no gene match: 5. The CDR3 has 17 amino acids. DNA of the CDR3: TGTGCCAGCAGCTTCGCTACTAGCGGGGGGGTCACAGATACGCAGTATTTT. This gives the protein CASSFATSGGVTDTQYF.

The sample holds a few counts of this clone. CDR3 region: CASSQDNSPGTQYF. CDR3 coding DNA: TGCGCCAGCAGCCAAGATAATTCCCCGGGTACGCAGTATTTT. V usage is TRBV4-3 and J usage is TRBJ2-3; no clear D gene. The V end lost 0 bases, the J end lost 8 bases, and 12 bases lay between the germline ends. Germline CDR1 reads LGHNA; CDR2 reads YSLEER. This CDR3 spans 14 amino acids.

In its sample, this clone was seen a few times. The rearrangement links TRBV6-4 to TRBJ2-3; TRBD2 is a possible D gene (6 bases). Trimming took off 6 bases at V and 2 bases at J, with 15 bases between the two ends. In germline, CDR1 is MRHNA, CDR2 SNTAGT. The CDR3 runs to 15 residues. The DNA for the CDR3 is TGTGCCAGCAGACAGACGGGGGAATACACAGATACGCAGTATTTT. It codes for CASRQTGEYTDTQYF.

The chain links TRBV6-1 to TRBJ2-2; 9 bases map to TRBD1. Germline CDR1 and CDR2: MNHNS and SASEGT. The length of the CDR3 is 12 residues. Trimming took 7 bases from V and 15 from J; bases not matched to a gene: 9. CDR3 in DNA: TGTGCCAGCAACCTAGGGACAGGGTGGATGTTTTTT. Translating it yields CASNLGTGWMFF.

The chain has TRBV5-1 and TRBJ2-4, with D maybe TRBD1 (6 bases). Trimming removed 4 bases at V and 0 bases at J, with 14 bases between. CDR3 length: 16 residues. The V gene's germline CDR1 is SGHRS and CDR2 YFSETQ. The CDR3 DNA reads as TGCGCCAGCAGCCAGGGACATTTTCTAGCCAAAAACATTCAGTACTTC. It translates to CASSQGHFLAKNIQYF. Full variable domain (remainder filled in from reference TRBV5-1 and TRBJ2-4): KAGVTQTPRYLIKTRGQQVTLSCSPISGHRSVSWYQQTPGQGLQFLFEYFSETQRNKGNFPGRFSGRQFSNSRSEMNVSTLELGDSALYLCASSQGHFLAKNIQYFGAGTRLSVL.

This chain joins TRBV4-3 and TRBJ2-7, with D maybe TRBD1 (6 bases). There are 14 residues in the CDR3. With 0 bases removed from V and 7 bases from J, the gap between germline ends came to 13 bases. The V gene's germline CDR1 is LGHNA and CDR2 YSLEER. The CDR3 DNA is TGCGCCAGCAGCCAAGATAGGGCAGGGGTAGAGCAGTACTTC. It specifies CASSQDRAGVEQYF.

The rearrangement uses TRBV4-1 and TRBJ2-1, with 14 bases aligning to TRBD2. This CDR3 is 15 amino acids long. V gave up 8 bases and J gave up 9 bases; unmatched junction bases: 9. Germline V gives CDR1 MGHRA, CDR2 YSYEKL. CDR3 region: CASGLGLAGETEQFF. CDR3 DNA sequence: TGCGCCAGCGGCCTGGGACTAGCGGGGGAAACTGAGCAGTTCTTC.

V is TRBV6-4 and J is TRBJ2-1; 9 bases align to TRBD2. This CDR3 spans 15 amino acids. V shed 3 bases and J 4 bases; nucleotides not matched to a gene: 4. CDR1 and CDR2 from the germline V gene are MRHNA and SNTAGT. The CDR3 sequence is CASSDIAGDYNEQFF. CDR3 DNA: TGTGCCAGCAGTGATATAGCGGGGGATTACAATGAGCAGTTCTTC.

This clone was seen once. This sequence joins TRBV2 and TRBJ2-3, with no clear D. Germline V gene lookup returns CDR1 SNHLY and CDR2 FYNNEI. CDR3 length equals 12 residues. Deletions cut 7 bases from V and 0 bases from J, with 5 bases between. For the CDR3, the DNA is TGTGCCAGCAAACTTAGCACAGATACGCAGTATTTT. It specifies CASKLSTDTQYF.

The genes are TRBV5-1 and TRBJ1-3; TRBD1 aligns across 7 bases. With V trimmed by 3 bases and J by 1 base, 10 bases remained unmatched. CDR3 length: 17 residues. CDR1 is SGHRS, CDR2 YFSETQ, per germline. The CDR3 here is CASSSETGRVSGNTIYF. The CDR3, as DNA: TGCGCCAGCAGCTCGGAGACAGGGCGTGTATCTGGAAACACCATATATTTT.

J is TRBJ2-2 and V is TRBV2, with 9 bases lining up with TRBD1. The CDR3 spans 14 residues. Germline V gene lookup returns CDR1 SNHLY and CDR2 FYNNEI. With V trimmed by 4 bases and J by 7 bases, 4 bases remained unmatched. CDR3 in DNA: TGTGCCAGCAGTGGACAGGGGGTCGGCGGGGAGCTGTTTTTT. As protein: CASSGQGVGGELFF.